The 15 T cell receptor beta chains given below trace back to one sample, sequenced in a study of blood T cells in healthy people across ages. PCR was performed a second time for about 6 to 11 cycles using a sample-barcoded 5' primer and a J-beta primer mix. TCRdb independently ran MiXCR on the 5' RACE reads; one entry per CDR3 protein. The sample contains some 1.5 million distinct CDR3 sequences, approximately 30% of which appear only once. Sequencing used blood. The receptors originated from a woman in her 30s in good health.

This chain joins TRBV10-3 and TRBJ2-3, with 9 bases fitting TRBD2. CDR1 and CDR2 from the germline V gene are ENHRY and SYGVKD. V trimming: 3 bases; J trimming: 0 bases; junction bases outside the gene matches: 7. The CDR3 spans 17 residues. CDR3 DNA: TGTGCCATCAGTGATTTAGCGGGGGTGTATAGCACAGATACGCAGTATTTT. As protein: CAISDLAGVYSTDTQYF.

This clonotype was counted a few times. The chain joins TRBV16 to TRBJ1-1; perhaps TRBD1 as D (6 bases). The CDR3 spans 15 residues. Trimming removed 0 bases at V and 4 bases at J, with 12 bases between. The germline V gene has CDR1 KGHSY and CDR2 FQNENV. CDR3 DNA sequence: TGTGCCAGCAGCCAATCGAGGGGGAGGACCACTGAAGCTTTCTTT. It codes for CASSQSRGRTTEAFF.

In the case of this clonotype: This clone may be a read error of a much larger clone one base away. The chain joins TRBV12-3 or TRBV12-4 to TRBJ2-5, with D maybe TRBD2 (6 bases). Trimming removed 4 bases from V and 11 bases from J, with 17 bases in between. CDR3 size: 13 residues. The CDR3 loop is CASSWGERGEQYF. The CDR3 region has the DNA TGTGCCAGCAGTTGGGGGGAACGTGGAGAGCAGTACTTC.

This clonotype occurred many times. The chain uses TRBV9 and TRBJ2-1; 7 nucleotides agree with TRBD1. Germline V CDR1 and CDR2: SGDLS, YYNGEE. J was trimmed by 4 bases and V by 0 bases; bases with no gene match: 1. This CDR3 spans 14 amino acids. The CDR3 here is CASSVGDSYNEQFF. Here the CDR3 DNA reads TGTGCCAGCAGCGTAGGGGACAGTTACAATGAGCAGTTCTTC.

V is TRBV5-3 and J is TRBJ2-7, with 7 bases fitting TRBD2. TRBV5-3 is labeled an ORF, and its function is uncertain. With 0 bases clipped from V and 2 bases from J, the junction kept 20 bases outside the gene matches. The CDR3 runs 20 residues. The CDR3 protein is CARSLVGRRVTSALAYEQYF. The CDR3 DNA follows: TGTGCCAGAAGCTTGGTGGGACGGAGAGTAACTAGCGCCCTCGCCTACGAGCAGTACTTC.

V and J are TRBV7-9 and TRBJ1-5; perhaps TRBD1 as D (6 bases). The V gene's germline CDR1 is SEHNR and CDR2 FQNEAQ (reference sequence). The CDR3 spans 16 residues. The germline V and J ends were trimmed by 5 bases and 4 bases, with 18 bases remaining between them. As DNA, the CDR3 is TGTGCCAGCAGCACTACGAATGGGGGCACGAATCAGCCCCAGCATTTT. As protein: CASSTTNGGTNQPQHF.

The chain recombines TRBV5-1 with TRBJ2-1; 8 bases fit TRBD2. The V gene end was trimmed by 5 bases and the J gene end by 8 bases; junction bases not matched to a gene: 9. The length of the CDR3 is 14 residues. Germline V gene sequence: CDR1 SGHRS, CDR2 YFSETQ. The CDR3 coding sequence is TGCGCCAGCAGGGACGGGGGGGCCGGGGATGAGCAGTTCTTC. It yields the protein CASRDGGAGDEQFF.

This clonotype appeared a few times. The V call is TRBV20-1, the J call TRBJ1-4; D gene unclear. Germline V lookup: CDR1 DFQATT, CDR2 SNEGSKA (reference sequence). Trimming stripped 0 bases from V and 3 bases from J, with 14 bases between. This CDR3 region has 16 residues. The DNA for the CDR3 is TGCAGTGCTAGAGATTCTTTCAGGAAATCTAATGAAAAACTGTTTTTT. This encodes CSARDSFRKSNEKLFF.

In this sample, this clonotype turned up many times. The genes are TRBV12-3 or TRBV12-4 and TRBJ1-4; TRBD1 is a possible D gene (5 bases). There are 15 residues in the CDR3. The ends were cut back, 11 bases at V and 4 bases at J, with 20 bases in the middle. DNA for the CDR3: TGTGCCGTAGGGAACGGGCAGGGCGATAATGAAAAACTGTTTTTT. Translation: CAVGNGQGDNEKLFF.

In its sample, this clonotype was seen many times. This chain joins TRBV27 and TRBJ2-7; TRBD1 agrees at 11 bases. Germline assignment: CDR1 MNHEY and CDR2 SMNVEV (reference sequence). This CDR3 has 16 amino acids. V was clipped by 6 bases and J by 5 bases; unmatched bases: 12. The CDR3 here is CASRPGLGQGENEQYF. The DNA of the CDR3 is TGTGCCAGCAGGCCGGGTTTGGGACAGGGGGAGAACGAGCAGTACTTC.

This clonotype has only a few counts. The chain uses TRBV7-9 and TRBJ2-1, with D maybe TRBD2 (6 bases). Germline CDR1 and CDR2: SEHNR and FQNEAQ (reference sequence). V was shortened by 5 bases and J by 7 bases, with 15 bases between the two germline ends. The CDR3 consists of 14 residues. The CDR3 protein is CASSRQIGGNEQFF. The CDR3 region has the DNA TGTGCCAGCAGCCGACAGATCGGGGGTAATGAGCAGTTCTTC. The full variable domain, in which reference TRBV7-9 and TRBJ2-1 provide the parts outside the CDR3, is DTGVSQNPRHKITKRGQNVTFRCDPISEHNRLYWYRQTLGQGPEFLTYFQNEAQLEKSRLLSDRFSAERPKGSFSTLEIQRTEQGDSAMYLCASSRQIGGNEQFFGPGTRLTVL.

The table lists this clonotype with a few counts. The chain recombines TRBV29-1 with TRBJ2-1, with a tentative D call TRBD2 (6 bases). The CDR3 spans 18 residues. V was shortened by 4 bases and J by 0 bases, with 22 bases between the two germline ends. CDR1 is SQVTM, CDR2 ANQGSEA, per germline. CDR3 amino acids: CSVGGRIRDKGSYNEQFF. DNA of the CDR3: TGCAGCGTTGGAGGGAGGATTAGGGATAAGGGCTCCTACAATGAGCAGTTCTTC.

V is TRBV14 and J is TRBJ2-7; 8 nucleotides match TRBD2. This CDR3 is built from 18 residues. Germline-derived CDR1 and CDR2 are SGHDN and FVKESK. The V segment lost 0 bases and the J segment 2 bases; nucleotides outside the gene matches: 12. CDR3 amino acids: CASSQDKPRSGETYEQYF. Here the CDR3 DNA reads TGTGCCAGCAGCCAAGATAAGCCCCGTAGCGGGGAAACCTACGAGCAGTACTTC.

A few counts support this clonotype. DNA of the CDR3: TGCAGTGCTATTTGGGGGGGTGAGACCCAGTACTTC. Translated, it gives CSAIWGGETQYF. This chain joins TRBV20-1 and TRBJ2-5; 7 bases agree with TRBD2. In germline, CDR1 is DFQATT, CDR2 SNEGSKA (reference sequence). V was pared by 4 bases and J by 5 bases, with 4 bases of the junction left unmatched. The CDR3 is made up of 12 amino acids.

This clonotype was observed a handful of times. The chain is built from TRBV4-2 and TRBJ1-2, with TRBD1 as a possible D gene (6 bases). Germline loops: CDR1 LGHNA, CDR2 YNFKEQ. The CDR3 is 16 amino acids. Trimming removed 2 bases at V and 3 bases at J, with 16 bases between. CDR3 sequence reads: CASSQHGTRGDYGYTF. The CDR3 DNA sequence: TGTGCCAGCAGCCAACACGGGACAAGGGGAGACTATGGCTACACCTTC.